This T cell receptor (beta chain) appears in the sequencing data of a study of T-cell reconstitution after alpha-beta-depleted transplantation in children. This clonotype was counted between two and nine times. Using unique molecular identifiers, the investigators prepared the TCRbeta library. TCRdb re-analysed the PCR reads in MiXCR, keeping a single row per CDR3 protein. The sample includes 500,000 or so distinct CDR3 sequences, approximately 29% of them seen just once. V trimming: 8 bases; J trimming: 9 bases; junction bases outside the gene matches: 13. CDR3 length equals 15 residues. From germline, CDR1 is MNHEY and CDR2 SMNVEV (reference sequence).

The clonotype comes from a human donor who donated a stem cell graft to a child with aplastic anemia. Here the sequenced sample was PBMCs from the stem cell graft donor, taken from the stem cell graft. V usage is TRBV27 and J usage is TRBJ1-6; 7 nucleotides line up with TRBD1. The CDR3, as DNA: TGTGCCAGCCAGTCACAGGGGTACGGCGGTTCACCCCTCCACTTT. Its protein is CASQSQGYGGSPLHF.